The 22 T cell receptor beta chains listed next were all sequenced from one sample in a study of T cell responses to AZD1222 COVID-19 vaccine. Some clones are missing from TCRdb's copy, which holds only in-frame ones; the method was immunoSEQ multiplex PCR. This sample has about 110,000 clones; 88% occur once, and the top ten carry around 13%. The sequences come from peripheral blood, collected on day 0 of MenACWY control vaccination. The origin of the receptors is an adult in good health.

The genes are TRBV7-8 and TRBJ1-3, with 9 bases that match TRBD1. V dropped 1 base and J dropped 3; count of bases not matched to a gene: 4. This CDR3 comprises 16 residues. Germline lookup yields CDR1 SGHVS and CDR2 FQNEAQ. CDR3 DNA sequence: TGTGCCAGCAGCTTAGTTAGGACAGGGGATGGAAACACCATATATTTT. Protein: CASSLVRTGDGNTIYF.

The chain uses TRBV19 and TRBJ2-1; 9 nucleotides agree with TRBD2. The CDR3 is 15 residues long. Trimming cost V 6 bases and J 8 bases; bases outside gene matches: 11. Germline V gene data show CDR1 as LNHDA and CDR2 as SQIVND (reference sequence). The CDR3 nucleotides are TGTGCCAGTAGCGGGACTAGCTCGATGGGCGATGAGCAGTTCTTC. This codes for CASSGTSSMGDEQFF.

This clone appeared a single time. The CDR3 bases are TGTGCCAGCAGTTACTCGAGGACAGTCTCCTCACCCCTCCACTTT. It is translated as CASSYSRTVSSPLHF. The J gene is TRBJ1-6, the V gene TRBV6-5, with D possibly TRBD1 on 6 matching bases. Deletions cut 0 bases from V and 10 bases from J, with 13 bases between. There are 15 residues in the CDR3. CDR1 MNHEY and CDR2 SVGAGI come from the germline V gene.

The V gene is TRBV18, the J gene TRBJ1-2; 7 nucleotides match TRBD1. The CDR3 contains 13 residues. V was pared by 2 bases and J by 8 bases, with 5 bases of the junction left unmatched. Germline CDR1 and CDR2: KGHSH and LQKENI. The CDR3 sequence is CASSPAGGSGYTF. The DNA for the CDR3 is TGTGCCAGCTCACCAGCAGGGGGGAGCGGCTACACCTTC.

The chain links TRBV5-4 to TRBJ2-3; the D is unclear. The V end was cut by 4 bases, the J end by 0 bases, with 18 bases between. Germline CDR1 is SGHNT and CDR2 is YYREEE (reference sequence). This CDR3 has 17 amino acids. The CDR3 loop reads CASSPMPRTQSTDTQYF. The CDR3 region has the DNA TGTGCCAGCAGCCCGATGCCCCGAACGCAGAGCACAGATACGCAGTATTTT. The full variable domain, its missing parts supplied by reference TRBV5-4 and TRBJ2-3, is ETGVTQSPTHLIKTRGQQVTLRCSSQSGHNTVSWYQQALGQGPQFIFQYYREEENGRGNFPPRFSGLQFPNYSSELNVNALELDDSALYLCASSPMPRTQSTDTQYFGPGTRLTVL.

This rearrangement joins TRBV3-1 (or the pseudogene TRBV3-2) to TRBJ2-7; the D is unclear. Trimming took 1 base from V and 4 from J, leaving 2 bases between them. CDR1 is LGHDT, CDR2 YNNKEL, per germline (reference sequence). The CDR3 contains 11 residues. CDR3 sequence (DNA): TGTGCCAGCAGCCAAGTATACGAGCAGTACTTC. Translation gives CASSQVYEQYF.

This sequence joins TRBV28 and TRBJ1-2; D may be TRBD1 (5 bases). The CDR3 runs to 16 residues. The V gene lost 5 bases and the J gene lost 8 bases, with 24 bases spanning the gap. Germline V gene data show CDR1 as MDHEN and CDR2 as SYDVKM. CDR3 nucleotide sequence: TGTGCCAGCAGTATCCTAGACCGGGACCCAGGGAGCGGCTACACCTTC. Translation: CASSILDRDPGSGYTF.

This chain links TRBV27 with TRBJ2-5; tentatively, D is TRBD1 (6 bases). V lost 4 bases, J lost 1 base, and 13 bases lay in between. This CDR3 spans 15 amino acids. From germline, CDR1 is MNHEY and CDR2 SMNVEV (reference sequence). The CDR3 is CASSSTGQLQETQYF. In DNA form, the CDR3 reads TGTGCCAGCAGTTCAACTGGACAGCTCCAAGAGACCCAGTACTTC.

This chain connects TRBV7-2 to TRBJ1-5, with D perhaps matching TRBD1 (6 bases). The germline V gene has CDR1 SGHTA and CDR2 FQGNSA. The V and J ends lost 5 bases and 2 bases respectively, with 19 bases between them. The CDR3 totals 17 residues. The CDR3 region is CASSPRAAGARNQPQHF. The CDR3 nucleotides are TGTGCCAGCAGCCCACGGGCCGCAGGGGCACGCAATCAGCCCCAGCATTTT.

The CDR3 coding sequence is TGTGCCAGCATCTCCGGGACAGGAGGGTTTGTGGAGCAGTACTTC. Translation: CASISGTGGFVEQYF. The genes are TRBV28 and TRBJ2-7; TRBD1 matches 8 bases. Germline loops: CDR1 MDHEN, CDR2 SYDVKM. The CDR3 contains 15 residues. J was trimmed by 7 bases and V by 7 bases; bases with no gene match: 15.

The CDR3 spells CASSRSGTSGYEQYF. Here the CDR3 DNA reads TGTGCCAGCAGTCGATCCGGGACTAGCGGGTACGAGCAGTACTTC. The chain combines TRBV7-2 with TRBJ2-7; 12 bases map to TRBD2. The CDR3 has 15 residues. CDR1 is SGHTA, CDR2 FQGNSA, per germline. J was trimmed by 4 bases and V by 6 bases; bases with no gene match: 7.

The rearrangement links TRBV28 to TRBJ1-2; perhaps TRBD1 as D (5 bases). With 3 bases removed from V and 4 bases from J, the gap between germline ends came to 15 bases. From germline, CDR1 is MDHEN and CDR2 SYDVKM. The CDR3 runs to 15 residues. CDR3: CASSLGHAGPYGYTF. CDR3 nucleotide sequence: TGTGCCAGCAGTTTGGGGCACGCCGGACCCTATGGCTACACCTTC.

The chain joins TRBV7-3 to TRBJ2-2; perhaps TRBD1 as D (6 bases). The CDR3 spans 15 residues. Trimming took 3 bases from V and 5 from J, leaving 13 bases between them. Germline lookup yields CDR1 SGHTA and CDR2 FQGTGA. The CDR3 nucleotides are TGTGCCAGCAGCTTGCAGGGGTGGGGAACCGGGGAGCTGTTTTTT. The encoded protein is CASSLQGWGTGELFF.

CDR3 coding DNA: TGTGCCAGCCTCCGGGACGGAGCCCCCTACGAGCAGTACTTC. Its translation is CASLRDGAPYEQYF. The chain links TRBV18 to TRBJ2-7, with D perhaps TRBD1 or TRBD2 (5 bases each). Trimming cost V 8 bases and J 2 bases, with 16 bases left between them. The germline V gene encodes CDR1 KGHSH and CDR2 LQKENI. This CDR3 contains 14 residues.

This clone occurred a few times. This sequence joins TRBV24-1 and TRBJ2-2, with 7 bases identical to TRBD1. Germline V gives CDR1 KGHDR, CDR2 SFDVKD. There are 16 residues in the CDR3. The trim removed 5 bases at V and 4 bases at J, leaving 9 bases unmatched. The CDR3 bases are TGTGCCACCAGTGGACAGGGTAGGGGTGTCACCGGGGAGCTGTTTTTT. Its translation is CATSGQGRGVTGELFF.

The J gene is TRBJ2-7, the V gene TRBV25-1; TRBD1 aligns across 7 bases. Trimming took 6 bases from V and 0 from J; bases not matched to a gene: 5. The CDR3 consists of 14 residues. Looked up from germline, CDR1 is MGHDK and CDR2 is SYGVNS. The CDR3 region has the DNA TGTGCCAGCAGCCCCCGGGACAGCTCCTACGAGCAGTACTTC. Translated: CASSPRDSSYEQYF.

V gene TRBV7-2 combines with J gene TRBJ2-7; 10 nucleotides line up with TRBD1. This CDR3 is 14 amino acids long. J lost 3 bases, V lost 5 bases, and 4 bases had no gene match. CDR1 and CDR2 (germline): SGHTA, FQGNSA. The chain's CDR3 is CASSTGTGDYEQYF. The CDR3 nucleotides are TGTGCCAGCAGCACCGGGACAGGGGACTACGAGCAGTACTTC.

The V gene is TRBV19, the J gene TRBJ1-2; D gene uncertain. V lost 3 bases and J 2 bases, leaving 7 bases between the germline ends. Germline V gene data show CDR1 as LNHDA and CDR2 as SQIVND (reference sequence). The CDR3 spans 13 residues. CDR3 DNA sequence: TGTGCCAGTAGTATTTACAAAAACTATGGCTACACCTTC. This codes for CASSIYKNYGYTF.

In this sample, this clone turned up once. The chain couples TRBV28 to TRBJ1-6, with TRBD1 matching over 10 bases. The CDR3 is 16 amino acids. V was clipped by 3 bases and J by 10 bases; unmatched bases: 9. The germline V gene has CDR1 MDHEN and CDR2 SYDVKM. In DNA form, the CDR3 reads TGTGCCAGCAGTTTCCCCCGGGACAGGGGTTCATCACCCCTCCACTTT. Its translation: CASSFPRDRGSSPLHF.

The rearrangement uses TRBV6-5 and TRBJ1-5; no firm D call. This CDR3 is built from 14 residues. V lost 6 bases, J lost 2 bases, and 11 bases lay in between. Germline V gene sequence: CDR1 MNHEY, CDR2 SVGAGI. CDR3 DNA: TGTGCCAGCAGACAGCGGCGGGGCAATCAGCCCCAGCATTTT. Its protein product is CASRQRRGNQPQHF.

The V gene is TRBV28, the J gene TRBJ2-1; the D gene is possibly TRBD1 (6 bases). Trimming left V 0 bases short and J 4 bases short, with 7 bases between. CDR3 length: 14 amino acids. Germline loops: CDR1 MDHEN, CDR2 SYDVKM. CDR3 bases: TGTGCCAGCAGTTTATGGGACAGTTACAATGAGCAGTTCTTC. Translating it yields CASSLWDSYNEQFF.

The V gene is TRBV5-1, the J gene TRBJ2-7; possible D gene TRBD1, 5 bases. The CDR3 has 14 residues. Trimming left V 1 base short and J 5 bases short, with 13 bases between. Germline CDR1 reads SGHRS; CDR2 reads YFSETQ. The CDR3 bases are TGCGCCAGCAGCTTGCGGCAGGGAATAGACGAGCAGTACTTC. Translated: CASSLRQGIDEQYF.